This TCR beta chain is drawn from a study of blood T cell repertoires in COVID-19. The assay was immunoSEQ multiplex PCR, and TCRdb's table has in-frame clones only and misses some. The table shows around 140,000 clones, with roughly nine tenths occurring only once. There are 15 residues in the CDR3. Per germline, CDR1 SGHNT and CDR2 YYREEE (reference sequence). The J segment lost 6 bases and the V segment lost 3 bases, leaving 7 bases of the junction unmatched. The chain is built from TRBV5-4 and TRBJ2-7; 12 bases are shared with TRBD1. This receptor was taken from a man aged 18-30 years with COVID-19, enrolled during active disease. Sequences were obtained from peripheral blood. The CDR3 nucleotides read TGTGCCAGCAGCTCGCCGCGGGACAGGGGGCGCGAGCAGTACTTC. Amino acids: CASSSPRDRGREQYF.